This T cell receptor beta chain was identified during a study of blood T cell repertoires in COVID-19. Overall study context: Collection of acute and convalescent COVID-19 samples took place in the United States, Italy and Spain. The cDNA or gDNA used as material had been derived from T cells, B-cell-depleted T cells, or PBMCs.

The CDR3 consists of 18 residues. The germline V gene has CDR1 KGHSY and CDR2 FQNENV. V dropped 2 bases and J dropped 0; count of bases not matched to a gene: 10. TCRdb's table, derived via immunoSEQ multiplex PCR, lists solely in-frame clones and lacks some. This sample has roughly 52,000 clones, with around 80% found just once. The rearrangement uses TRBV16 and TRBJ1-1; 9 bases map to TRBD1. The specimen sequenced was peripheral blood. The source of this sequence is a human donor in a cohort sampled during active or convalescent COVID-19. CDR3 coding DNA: TGTGCCAGCAGCCAAAGGGGGAAGGGACAGGGTATGAACACTGAAGCTTTCTTT. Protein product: CASSQRGKGQGMNTEAFF.